These 26 T cell receptor beta chains came from one sample sequenced in a study of cytomegalovirus exposure and HLA in healthy donors. Use of 60 Vbeta and 13 Jbeta primers characterized the PCR. Profiled with immunoSEQ multiplex PCR; TCRdb holds only in-frame clones, not every one. The sample lists 140,000 or so clones; around 80% were seen once. Sequenced input: PBMCs. The receptors here all came from a man in his forties or fifties in good health and CMV-seronegative.

The V call is TRBV9, the J call TRBJ1-1; 7 nucleotides align to TRBD1. The CDR3 is 17 amino acids. V was pared by 0 bases and J by 5 bases, with 13 bases of the junction left unmatched. Germline V gene data show CDR1 as SGDLS and CDR2 as YYNGEE. CDR3 in DNA: TGTGCCAGCAGCGTAGCCGGGGAAACAGGGGCGCGGACTGAAGCTTTCTTT. Translated, it gives CASSVAGETGARTEAFF.

This chain joins TRBV28 and TRBJ2-7; D is unresolved. Trimming took off 4 bases at V and 3 bases at J, with 13 bases between the two ends. The CDR3 covers 14 residues. Germline values: CDR1 MDHEN, CDR2 SYDVKM. CDR3 in DNA: TGTGCCAGCAGTTCCCCCCCAGCGTACTACGAGCAGTACTTC. This translates into CASSSPPAYYEQYF.

The V and J genes are TRBV7-2 and TRBJ2-5, with 7 bases identical to TRBD2. The CDR3 consists of 16 residues. Germline trimming cut 3 bases from V and 1 base from J; bases unmatched to any gene: 8. CDR1 and CDR2 from the germline V gene are SGHTA and FQGNSA. CDR3 loop: CASSLFTRGTQETQYF. CDR3 coding DNA: TGTGCCAGCAGCTTGTTCACGCGGGGGACCCAAGAGACCCAGTACTTC.

The V and J genes are TRBV2 and TRBJ1-1, with D tentatively TRBD1 (5 bases). The V and J ends lost 8 bases and 1 base respectively, with 17 bases between them. The CDR3 sequence is 15 residues long. Germline V gives CDR1 SNHLY, CDR2 FYNNEI. CDR3: CASVPSGLKNTEAFF. In DNA, the CDR3 is TGTGCCAGCGTTCCTTCAGGGTTGAAGAACACTGAAGCTTTCTTT.

V usage is TRBV2 and J usage is TRBJ1-4, with 10 bases that match TRBD1. The V and J ends lost 0 bases and 11 bases, in that order; junction bases with no gene match: 15. CDR3 size: 18 residues. The germline gives CDR1 SNHLY, CDR2 FYNNEI. The CDR3 sequence: CASSEARGQGVRSGKLFF. The CDR3 DNA sequence: TGTGCCAGCAGTGAAGCGCGTGGACAGGGGGTACGATCAGGGAAACTGTTTTTT.

This clone was counted a few times. The gene calls are TRBV5-4 and TRBJ1-4; 9 bases fit TRBD1. The CDR3 totals 15 residues. V shed 4 bases and J 7 bases; nucleotides not matched to a gene: 8. Germline V gene data show CDR1 as SGHNT and CDR2 as YYREEE (reference sequence). As DNA, the CDR3 is TGTGCCAGCAGCCTTTACGGGACAGGGATTGAAAAACTGTTTTTT. This translates into CASSLYGTGIEKLFF.

The gene calls are TRBV5-1 and TRBJ2-3; TRBD1 agrees at 7 bases. Germline CDR1 and CDR2: SGHRS and YFSETQ. J lost 2 bases, V lost 4 bases, and 4 bases had no gene match. The CDR3 totals 14 residues. CDR3 protein: CASSPGQYTDTQYF. In nucleotides, the CDR3 is TGCGCCAGCAGCCCGGGACAGTACACAGATACGCAGTATTTT. The variable domain in full, with the rest retrieved from reference TRBV5-1 and TRBJ2-3, is KAGVTQTPRYLIKTRGQQVTLSCSPISGHRSVSWYQQTPGQGLQFLFEYFSETQRNKGNFPGRFSGRQFSNSRSEMNVSTLELGDSALYLCASSPGQYTDTQYFGPGTRLTVL.

The chain employs TRBV25-1 and TRBJ2-1; 13 bases align to TRBD2. From germline, CDR1 is MGHDK and CDR2 SYGVNS. The CDR3 sequence is 18 residues long. The V and J ends lost 7 bases and 5 bases, in that order; junction bases with no gene match: 14. The CDR3 DNA is TGTGCCAGCATCCCCCCCGGGACTAGCGGGACCCTGGACAATGAGCAGTTCTTC. Amino acid sequence: CASIPPGTSGTLDNEQFF.

The sample holds a few counts of this clone. V gene TRBV5-6 combines with J gene TRBJ1-2; 9 positions match TRBD1. Germline assignment: CDR1 SGHDT and CDR2 YYEEEE. The CDR3 contains 16 residues. V dropped 5 bases and J dropped 2; count of bases not matched to a gene: 10. In DNA, the CDR3 is TGTGCCAGCAGGATGGGGGACAGGGAATCGAACTATGGCTACACCTTC. Translated, it gives CASRMGDRESNYGYTF. Full variable domain (remainder filled in from reference TRBV5-6 and TRBJ1-2): DAGVTQSPTHLIKTRGQQVTLRCSPKSGHDTVSWYQQALGQGPQFIFQYYEEEERQRGNFPDRFSGHQFPNYSSELNVNALLLGDSALYLCASRMGDRESNYGYTFGSGTRLTVV.

The chain links TRBV5-1 to TRBJ2-7, with TRBD1 as a possible D gene (6 bases). CDR3 length equals 15 residues. V lost 1 base to trimming and J lost 3 bases, with 14 bases between them. Germline CDR1 reads SGHRS; CDR2 reads YFSETQ. Here the CDR3 reads CASSLSPGQGYEQYF. CDR3 DNA: TGCGCCAGCAGCTTGTCGCCGGGACAAGGCTACGAGCAGTACTTC.

The chain's CDR3 is CASSPPNQGDYEQYF. DNA for the CDR3: TGTGCCAGCTCACCACCGAACCAGGGCGACTACGAGCAGTACTTC. The rearrangement links TRBV18 to TRBJ2-7, with D possibly being TRBD1 (5 bases). Between the trimmed V and J ends, which lost 0 bases and 3 bases, there was a span of 12 bases. This CDR3 comprises 15 residues. CDR1 is KGHSH and CDR2 is LQKENI in the germline V gene.

The rearrangement uses TRBV19 and TRBJ1-2, with TRBD1 matching 7 bases. Trimming at V came to 3 bases and at J to 4 bases, leaving 5 bases not matched to a gene. The CDR3 covers 14 residues. Germline V lookup: CDR1 LNHDA, CDR2 SQIVND (reference sequence). In DNA, the CDR3 is TGTGCCAGTAGTATTTCTCCAGGGGGCTATGGCTACACCTTC. Translating it yields CASSISPGGYGYTF. The full variable domain, with the rest looked up from reference TRBV19 and TRBJ1-2, is DGGITQSPKYLFRKEGQNVTLSCEQNLNHDAMYWYRQDPGQGLRLIYYSQIVNDFQKGDIAEGYSVSREKKESFPLTVTSAQKNPTAFYLCASSISPGGYGYTFGSGTRLTVV.

The CDR3: CASSLGDRGIYEQYF. DNA of the CDR3: TGTGCCAGCAGCTTAGGGGACAGGGGGATCTACGAGCAGTACTTC. The rearrangement uses TRBV11-2 and TRBJ2-7; 11 bases fit TRBD1. V gave up 1 base and J gave up 3 bases; unmatched junction bases: 2. This CDR3 has 15 residues. CDR1 and CDR2 from the germline V gene are SGHAT and FQNNGV. The whole variable domain, remainder taken from reference TRBV11-2 and TRBJ2-7, is EAGVAQSPRYKIIEKRQSVAFWCNPISGHATLYWYQQILGQGPKLLIQFQNNGVVDDSQLPKDRFSAERLKGVDSTLKIQPAKLEDSAVYLCASSLGDRGIYEQYFGPGTRLTVT.

This clone has a single count. This chain joins TRBV6-1 and TRBJ1-1; 9 positions agree with TRBD1. Germline lookup yields CDR1 MNHNS and CDR2 SASEGT. CDR3 length equals 13 residues. V trimming: 8 bases; J trimming: 4 bases; junction bases outside the gene matches: 5. The CDR3 DNA reads TGTGCCAGCCTATGGACAGGGGCCACTGAAGCTTTCTTT. Its protein product is CASLWTGATEAFF.

The chain uses TRBV4-2 and TRBJ2-7; no reliable D call. Germline V gene lookup returns CDR1 LGHNA and CDR2 YNFKEQ. V shed 0 bases and J shed 4 bases, with 16 bases lying between them. CDR3 length equals 16 residues. This chain's CDR3 is CASSQEGPAEPYEQYF. CDR3 coding DNA: TGTGCCAGCAGCCAAGAGGGCCCGGCAGAACCGTACGAGCAGTACTTC.

The chain employs TRBV6-4 and TRBJ2-3; D unclear. This CDR3 comprises 14 residues. Looked up from germline, CDR1 is MRHNA and CDR2 is SNTAGT. With 3 bases removed from V and 2 bases from J, the gap between germline ends came to 9 bases. CDR3 nucleotide sequence: TGTGCCAGCAGTGAGGCCGGGTCCACAGATACGCAGTATTTT. Encoded protein: CASSEAGSTDTQYF.

V usage is TRBV11-2 and J usage is TRBJ2-7; TRBD2 matches at 11 bases. J was trimmed by 4 bases and V by 4 bases; bases with no gene match: 9. This CDR3 region has 16 residues. Germline CDR1 SGHAT, CDR2 FQNNGV. CDR3 in amino acids: CASSSVAGGPIYEQYF. CDR3 sequence (DNA): TGTGCCAGCAGCTCCGTAGCGGGAGGGCCTATATACGAGCAGTACTTC.

The V gene is TRBV2, the J gene TRBJ2-1, with D maybe TRBD1 (6 bases). Trimming shortened V by 5 bases and J by 5 bases, and 10 bases separated the two germline ends. This CDR3 spans 13 amino acids. Germline V gene sequence: CDR1 SNHLY, CDR2 FYNNEI. The CDR3 nucleotides are TGTGCCAGCAGTAAAAACAGGGACAATGAGCAGTTCTTC. Its protein product is CASSKNRDNEQFF.

CDR3 sequence reads: CANKLTGRSYEQYF. CDR3 DNA: TGTGCCAACAAACTGACAGGTCGCTCCTACGAGCAGTACTTC. The chain links TRBV28 to TRBJ2-7, with TRBD1 as a possible D gene (6 bases). Germline CDR1 and CDR2: MDHEN and SYDVKM. Deletions cut 10 bases from V and 0 bases from J, with 16 bases between. CDR3 length: 14 residues.

The chain has TRBV5-1 and TRBJ1-4; TRBD1 agrees at 7 bases. The V segment lost 0 bases and the J segment 6 bases; nucleotides outside the gene matches: 8. The CDR3 runs to 16 residues. Per the germline V gene, CDR1 is SGHRS and CDR2 is YFSETQ. CDR3 sequence reads: CASSLATGRTDEKLFF. The CDR3 region has the DNA TGCGCCAGCAGCTTGGCGACAGGGAGGACTGATGAAAAACTGTTTTTT.

This clone was detected a few times. V usage is TRBV7-9 and J usage is TRBJ2-1, with 12 bases lining up with TRBD2. Looked up from germline, CDR1 is SEHNR and CDR2 is FQNEAQ (reference sequence). Losses at the gene ends were 0 bases for V and 9 bases for J; bases not matched to a gene: 9. This CDR3 comprises 17 residues. CDR3 DNA sequence: TGTGCCAGCAGCTTAGCAGTCCTAGCGGGGGGGCTCTTTGAGCAGTTCTTC. As protein: CASSLAVLAGGLFEQFF.

The chain recombines TRBV21-1 with TRBJ2-5; the table's D call, TRBD2, has no DNA check behind it. TRBV21-1 is assigned pseudogene status. The CDR3 length is 15 residues. This chain's CDR3 is CASSSLLAGEETQYF. The CDR3 nucleotides read TGTGCCAGCAGCAGTTTACTAGCGGGAGAGGAGACCCAGTACTTC.

This sequence joins TRBV19 and TRBJ2-5; D call uncertain. This CDR3 comprises 13 residues. V lost 4 bases, J lost 4 bases, and 10 bases lay in between. The V gene's germline CDR1 is LNHDA and CDR2 SQIVND (reference sequence). The CDR3: CASSTSGPETQYF. The CDR3, as DNA: TGTGCCAGTAGTACCTCCGGTCCAGAGACCCAGTACTTC. Full variable domain (remainder filled in from reference TRBV19 and TRBJ2-5): DGGITQSPKYLFRKEGQNVTLSCEQNLNHDAMYWYRQDPGQGLRLIYYSQIVNDFQKGDIAEGYSVSREKKESFPLTVTSAQKNPTAFYLCASSTSGPETQYFGPGTRLLVL.

This clone has just one count. The chain joins TRBV5-5 to TRBJ2-6; maybe TRBD2 (5 bases). Trimming left V 4 bases short and J 0 bases short, with 11 bases between. The CDR3 consists of 16 residues. Germline CDR1 is SGHKS and CDR2 is YYEKEE (reference sequence). CDR3 region: CASSATGDSGANVLTF. Here the CDR3 DNA reads TGTGCCAGCAGCGCCACCGGGGACTCTGGGGCCAACGTCCTGACTTTC. Filled out from reference TRBV5-5 and TRBJ2-6, the complete variable domain reads DAGVTQSPTHLIKTRGQQVTLRCSPISGHKSVSWYQQVLGQGPQFIFQYYEKEERGRGNFPDRFSARQFPNYSSELNVNALLLGDSALYLCASSATGDSGANVLTFGAGSRLTVL.

The V call is TRBV6-5, the J call TRBJ2-1, with 8 bases identical to TRBD2. Germline assignment: CDR1 MNHEY and CDR2 SVGAGI. The trim removed 2 bases at V and 8 bases at J, leaving 8 bases unmatched. The CDR3 consists of 15 residues. CDR3 region: CASSYGRAGDHEQFF. CDR3 nucleotides: TGTGCCAGCAGTTACGGTCGAGCGGGAGACCATGAGCAGTTCTTC.

The gene calls are TRBV18 and TRBJ2-3; D not certain. CDR1 is KGHSH, CDR2 LQKENI, per germline. The CDR3 is 14 residues long. V was trimmed by 1 base and J by 2 bases, leaving 7 bases between them. The CDR3 loop is CASSPRQATDTQYF. Here the CDR3 DNA reads TGTGCCAGCTCACCACGTCAGGCCACAGATACGCAGTATTTT.